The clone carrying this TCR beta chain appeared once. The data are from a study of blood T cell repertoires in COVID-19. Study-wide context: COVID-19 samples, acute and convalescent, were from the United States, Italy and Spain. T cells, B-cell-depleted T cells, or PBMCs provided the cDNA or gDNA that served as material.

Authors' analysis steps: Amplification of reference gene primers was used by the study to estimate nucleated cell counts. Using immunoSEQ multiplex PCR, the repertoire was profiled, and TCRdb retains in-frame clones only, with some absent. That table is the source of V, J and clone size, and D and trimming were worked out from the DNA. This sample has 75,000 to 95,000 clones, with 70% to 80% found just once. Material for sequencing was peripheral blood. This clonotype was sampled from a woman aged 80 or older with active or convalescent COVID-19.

The CDR3 DNA sequence: TGTGCCAGCAGCTTGGTAGCGGGGTTCTTCTACGAGCAGTACTTC. Residues: CASSLVAGFFYEQYF. The J gene is TRBJ2-7, the V gene TRBV5-6; 8 bases fit TRBD2. J gave up 3 bases and V 0 bases, and 5 bases lay outside the gene matches. Per the germline V gene, CDR1 is SGHDT and CDR2 is YYEEEE. This CDR3 has 15 amino acids.